Listed below are T cell receptor beta chains from one sample, sequenced in a study of blood T cell repertoires in COVID-19. Sequencing was performed with immunoSEQ multiplex PCR; in TCRdb, only in-frame clones are kept and a portion is missing. The sample contains approximately 330,000 clones, around 90% of which appear only once. Sample: peripheral blood. The source of these receptors is a man aged 25 to 40 with COVID-19, enrolled during active disease. Both conserved end residues are part of each CDR3. D genes are given only for firm matches. Some rows have no size entry. The others give once, few or many, or a class for an expanded clone.

CASSQDGTTGTLTYEQYF,TGTGCCAGCAGCCAAGACGGGACAACCGGGACCCTGACCTACGAGCAGTACTTC,NA,NA,TRBV14,TRBJ2-7
CASSRLQRGNEKLFF,TGTGCCAGTAGTCGCCTTCAGAGAGGAAATGAAAAACTGTTTTTT,NA,few,TRBV19,TRBJ1-4
CASSPYPGATNEKLFF,TGTGCCAGCAGCCCCTACCCGGGAGCAACTAATGAAAAACTGTTTTTT,NA,NA,TRBV7-2,TRBJ1-4
CASSLGGLQETQYF,TGTGCCAGCAGCTTAGGGGGACTCCAAGAGACCCAGTACTTC,NA,NA,TRBV7-2,TRBJ2-5
CASSQDQGSYEQYF,TGTGCCAGCAGCCAAGATCAGGGGTCCTACGAGCAGTACTTC,NA,NA,TRBV4-2,TRBJ2-7
CASSVNGDSSYNEQFF,TGTGCCAGCAGCGTAAACGGTGACAGCTCCTACAATGAGCAGTTCTTC,NA,NA,TRBV9,TRBJ2-1
CASSQDNAANHYEQYF,TGTGCCAGCAGCCAAGATAATGCGGCAAATCACTACGAGCAGTACTTC,NA,NA,TRBV14,TRBJ2-7
CASRGGQGYQETQYF,TGTGCCAGCAGGGGGGGACAGGGGTACCAAGAGACCCAGTACTTC,TRBD1,once,TRBV11-2,TRBJ2-5
CASSPSYEQYF,TGTGCCAGCAGTCCATCCTACGAGCAGTACTTC,NA,NA,TRBV12-3/TRBV12-4,TRBJ2-7
CASSLQGLYNEQFF,TGTGCCAGCAGTTTGCAGGGCCTCTACAATGAGCAGTTCTTC,NA,NA,TRBV28,TRBJ2-1
CASSTRGTDTQYF,TGTGCCAGTAGTACCCGGGGCACAGATACGCAGTATTTT,NA,NA,TRBV19,TRBJ2-3
CASSPQPNTEAFF,TGTGCCAGCAGCCCACAGCCTAACACTGAAGCTTTCTTT,NA,NA,TRBV7-2,TRBJ1-1
CASSEGQGSSYEQYF,TGTGCCAGCAGCGAAGGACAGGGTAGCTCCTACGAGCAGTACTTC,TRBD1,NA,TRBV6-4,TRBJ2-7
CASSTGGYGANVLTF,TGTGCCAGCAGCACAGGGGGCTATGGGGCCAACGTCCTGACTTTC,TRBD1,once,TRBV5-4,TRBJ2-6
CASSLGLRTSYEQYF,TGTGCCAGCAGCTTGGGGCTCAGGACTTCTTACGAGCAGTACTTC,NA,NA,TRBV5-6,TRBJ2-7
CARRGNWIGIEQYF,TGTGCAAGACGGGGGAACTGGATCGGGATCGAGCAGTACTTC,NA,NA,TRBV11-3,TRBJ2-7
CASSGHSGAPGTGELFF,TGTGCCAGCAGCGGACATAGCGGGGCCCCCGGCACCGGGGAGCTGTTTTTT,TRBD2,NA,TRBV9,TRBJ2-2
CASSSRREAEQFF,TGTGCCAGCAGCTCGAGGAGAGAAGCGGAGCAGTTCTTC,NA,NA,TRBV11-1,TRBJ2-1
CASSFSPGNEQYF,TGTGCCAGCAGTTTCTCTCCAGGGAACGAGCAGTACTTC,NA,NA,TRBV28,TRBJ2-7
CATSDSGGPSYNEQFF,TGTGCCACCAGTGATTCCGGGGGGCCCTCCTACAATGAGCAGTTCTTC,NA,NA,TRBV24-1,TRBJ2-1
CSALERHEQYF,TGCAGTGCCCTAGAGAGGCACGAGCAGTACTTC,NA,once,TRBV20-1,TRBJ2-7
CASSPGDSRDTGELFF,TGTGCCAGCAGCCCCGGGGACTCACGGGACACCGGGGAGCTGTTTTTT,NA,once,TRBV6-2/TRBV6-3,TRBJ2-2
CASSLRREGSTDTQYF,TGTGCCAGCAGCTTGCGCAGGGAGGGTAGCACAGATACGCAGTATTTT,TRBD2,NA,TRBV5-4,TRBJ2-3
CASSIGQGAYNEQFF,TGTGCCAGCAGCATCGGACAGGGGGCCTACAATGAGCAGTTCTTC,TRBD1,NA,TRBV9,TRBJ2-1
CASSQLAGPYNEQFF,TGTGCCAGCAGTCAACTAGCGGGACCCTACAATGAGCAGTTCTTC,TRBD2,NA,TRBV6-2/TRBV6-3,TRBJ2-1